The T cell receptor beta chain under discussion was sequenced for a study of shared clonotypes between healthy human individuals (TCRdb year 2020). A note on the overall study: A couple of women and a few men aged 18 to 49 years were included in the cohort. For each donor, CD4 naive and CD4 memory were each run on three plates, CD8 naive on two plates, and CD8 memory on one plate. The study deeply sequenced blood TCR repertoires of several healthy adults to estimate repertoire size and the extent of clonotype sharing between individuals. Libraries were prepared and TCR repertoires were sequenced by different laboratories using diverse techniques, in order to increase sequencing depth and limit assay-specific biases. Between about 0.85 and 9.5 billion PBMCs per donor were obtained by leukapheresis.

Using the deep immunoSEQ assay, multiplex PCR amplified TCR CDR3 regions from genomic DNA. Genomic DNA extracted from each cell subset was distributed evenly over all wells of several immunoSEQ 96-well plates, and each plate served as one replicate. Each replicate PCR for sorted subsets received about 200 ng genomic DNA, equal to 28,000 or so T cell genomes. Purified libraries were measured with a Qubit 3.0 fluorometer, size-checked on a Bioanalyzer 2100, and measured again with the KAPA Library Quantification kit. Every immunoSEQ 96-well plate was sequenced on a separate single-read 150-cycle Illumina NextSeq 550 flow cell. Processing in the source paper ran as follows. Because the immunoSEQ output included only junctional sequences and no quality scores, the filtering could not be the same as the filtering used for full-length reads. To assign V/J genes and CDR3, sequences were annotated against IMGT germline references using PyIR, a Python wrapper for IgBLAST v1.9. Reads were filtered out if the reads had weak V/J assignments (E-value above 1e-6), no CDR3, stop codons, out-of-frame junctions, or ambiguous translated residues. V3J clonotypes were defined by identical inferred V gene, J gene, and CDR3 amino acid sequence. To compute the percentage overlap between repertoires, the number of shared unique clonotypes was divided by the size of the smaller repertoire. Three approaches were used to assess repertoire richness: RTK rarefaction, the Chao1 estimator, and Recon v2.1 estimates of unobserved clonotypes. OLGA was used to compute generation probabilities for all TCRbeta clonotypes that the gDNA method yielded from four donors. Imported from immuneACCESS, the table was reduced by TCRdb to in-frame sequences with V and J called. These copies leave out some clones; in studies compared against another copy, an unresolved V gene accounts for under half, and the cause of the remainder is not known. The DNA gave D and trimming, while V, J and clone size come from that table. The sample yields about 2.1 million clones; 85% to 95% were counted once. 1.5% to 2% of the sample is taken by the ten largest.

For the CD8 naive samples, CD45RO-negative cells were positively selected for CCR7, yielding a CD45RA+CCR7+ population from which TemRA cells were excluded. Donors were healthy HIV-negative adults with no recently reported acute infections or vaccinations. Only Caucasian adults living in Nashville, Tennessee, USA were represented among the donors. Blood was collected by leukapheresis, and PBMCs were isolated by Ficoll-Histopaque density gradient centrifugation and then cryopreserved in liquid nitrogen vapor phase. Analytical flow cytometry was used to check the purity and quantity of each magnetically sorted T cell population. Each sorted fraction had its genomic DNA isolated and then quantified by UV absorbance on a Nanodrop 2000c. This clone was seen only a few times. Its antigen is not yet known. Nothing much larger sits one base from this clone, and base qualities are not available. Study-wide findings and limitations: Because the study included only a small number of donors, the genetic and exposure-history diversity represented was limited. Incomplete sequencing was indicated by rarefaction of sorted-subset datasets, despite the large sequencing depth. When four donors were compared, the shared fraction of clonotypes was around 5% for naive CD4, 3.5% to 4% for naive CD8, more than 2% for memory CD4, and around 0.37% for memory CD8. Estimated clonotype richness was generally larger for naive than for memory subsets. Compared with non-shared clonotypes, the clonotypes found in all four sorted-subset donors had higher generation probabilities. Based on pairwise subsampling, the degree of clonotype sharing among donors was expected to be affected by sequencing depth. Sampling was restricted to blood, and TCR repertoires in tissue are likely to differ from TCR repertoires in blood.

Based on the germline V gene, the CDR1 and CDR2 sequences are SNHLY and FYNNEI. The CDR3 numbers 13 residues from cysteine through phenylalanine. The read is trimmed to its CDR3 DNA, 39 bases read in frame from base 1. The sequencing sample was made of naive CD8+ T cells from PBMCs. The cell subset or site label corresponds to: CD45RA+CCR7+. The rearranged chain carries TRBV2 and TRBJ1-1; the D segment could be TRBD1, given 5 matching bases. The TCR sequence derives from a man in his late teens or twenties in good health. Some clones in this sample may be carry-over from other donors' samples. The CDR3 region has the sequence CGGGLIVDTEAFF. The DNA sequence is as follows: TGTGGCGGGGGTTTGATAGTCGACACTGAAGCTTTCTTT.